The rows below give T cell receptor beta chains drawn from one sample of a study of PD-L1 blockade in urothelial cancer. Clones were read by immunoSEQ multiplex PCR, and TCRdb kept only the in-frame ones, dropping some. Here the sample spans some 80,000 clones, 85% being singletons. Material: PBMCs, obtained around atezolizumab (anti-PD-L1) treatment. The receptors were sampled from a man aged 35 to 55 with urothelial cancer. Both conserved end residues are part of each CDR3. The order of the fields is V gene, D gene, J gene, clone size, CDR3 protein, CDR3 DNA. A D gene is named only where the DNA matches it firmly. Some rows have no size entry. The others give once, few or many, or a class for an expanded clone.

TRBV6-4	TRBD1	TRBJ1-2	-	CASRSGQGLYTF	TGTGCCAGCAGGTCGGGACAGGGCCTGTACACCTTC
TRBV14	-	TRBJ2-1	-	CASSQGRGEVF	TGTGCCAGCAGCCAAGGAAGGGGCGAGGTCTTC
TRBV19	-	TRBJ2-4	-	CASSKREAKNIQYF	TGTGCCAGTAGTAAACGGGAAGCCAAAAACATTCAGTACTTC
TRBV5-6	TRBD2	TRBJ2-7	-	CASSFAGTSGSYEQYF	TGTGCCAGCAGCTTCGCCGGGACTAGCGGGAGTTACGAGCAGTACTTC
TRBV6-5	-	TRBJ2-7	-	CASSAPGLASYEQYF	TGTGCCAGCAGCGCCCCGGGCCTAGCATCCTACGAGCAGTACTTC
TRBV15	-	TRBJ1-3	few	CATSPWGGGNTIYF	TGTGCCACCAGCCCTTGGGGGGGAGGAAACACCATATATTTT
TRBV30	TRBD1	TRBJ1-1	-	CAWSVLGTGGSEAFF	TGTGCCTGGAGTGTTCTCGGGACAGGGGGCTCTGAAGCTTTCTTT
TRBV4-1	-	TRBJ1-2	-	CASSQEVRGNNYGYTF	TGCGCCAGCAGCCAGGAGGTCCGAGGGAATAACTATGGCTACACCTTC
TRBV11-2	-	TRBJ1-2	few	CASSLSTRVSGYTF	TGTGCCAGCAGCTTATCGACCAGGGTCAGTGGCTACACCTTC
TRBV7-6	-	TRBJ2-1	-	CASSAGLMNEQFF	TGTGCCAGCAGCGCGGGGCTGATGAATGAGCAGTTCTTC
TRBV28	-	TRBJ2-7	-	CASQTVINEQYF	TGTGCCAGCCAGACAGTCATCAACGAGCAGTACTTC
TRBV19	-	TRBJ1-1	-	CASTPGGQRNTEAFF	TGTGCCAGTACCCCGGGGGGGCAGCGGAACACTGAAGCTTTCTTT
TRBV11-2	-	TRBJ2-7	once	CASSLGQVEQYF	TGTGCCAGCAGCTTAGGACAGGTCGAGCAGTACTTC
TRBV29-1	TRBD1	TRBJ1-1	-	CSGQTGTGMNTEAFF	TGCAGCGGTCAGACCGGGACAGGGATGAACACTGAAGCTTTCTTT
TRBV15	-	TRBJ1-3	once	CATSRAISGNTIYF	TGTGCCACCAGCAGAGCCATCTCTGGAAACACCATATATTTT
TRBV30	TRBD2	TRBJ2-3	-	CAWTRLAGGPVDTQYF	TGTGCCTGGACCCGACTAGCGGGAGGGCCCGTAGATACGCAGTATTTT
TRBV4-1	TRBD2	TRBJ2-1	few	CASSHRGLAGEYNEQFF	TGCGCCAGCAGCCACCGGGGACTAGCGGGAGAATACAATGAGCAGTTCTTC
TRBV30	-	TRBJ1-1	medium-sized	CAWTGLTVNTEAFF	TGTGCCTGGACAGGGTTAACGGTGAACACTGAAGCTTTCTTT
TRBV7-2	TRBD1	TRBJ2-1	once	CASSLGQGAYEQFF	TGTGCCAGCAGCTTAGGACAGGGGGCATATGAGCAGTTCTTC
TRBV4-1	-	TRBJ1-1	-	CASSAPTEMNTEAFF	TGCGCCAGCAGCGCCCCGACAGAGATGAACACTGAAGCTTTCTTT
TRBV30	-	TRBJ2-3	-	CAWTGGVTDTQYF	TGTGCCTGGACCGGCGGGGTGACAGATACGCAGTATTTT
TRBV6-5	-	TRBJ1-1	-	CASSFERGYTEAFF	TGTGCCAGCAGTTTTGAGAGGGGGTACACTGAAGCTTTCTTT
TRBV2	-	TRBJ2-1	few	CASSGGLTNNEQFF	TGTGCCAGCAGTGGGGGCCTCACCAACAATGAGCAGTTCTTC
TRBV13	TRBD2	TRBJ2-3	-	CASSLRRDYTDTQYF	TGTGCCAGCAGCTTAAGGCGGGACTACACAGATACGCAGTATTTT
TRBV19	TRBD1	TRBJ2-1	-	CASRFLMAGGNEQFF	TGTGCCAGTAGGTTCCTGATGGCAGGGGGCAATGAGCAGTTCTTC
TRBV7-2	-	TRBJ2-5	-	CASSPGDGGGETQYF	TGTGCCAGCAGCCCCGGAGACGGAGGCGGAGAGACCCAGTACTTC
TRBV27	TRBD1	TRBJ2-3	-	CASSFITSGQGQTQHTQYF	TGTGCCAGCAGTTTTATAACGTCCGGACAGGGCCAAACTCAACATACGCAGTATTTT
TRBV29-1	-	TRBJ1-2	once	CSVRTTNYGYTF	TGCAGCGTGAGGACAACTAACTATGGCTACACCTTC
TRBV10-2	TRBD2	TRBJ2-3	-	CASRAGTTDTQYF	TGCGCCAGCAGAGCGGGGACCACAGATACGCAGTATTTT
TRBV11-1	TRBD2	TRBJ2-3	-	CASSLVDYGGGFADTQYF	TGTGCCAGCAGCTTAGTTGACTACGGGGGAGGGTTCGCAGATACGCAGTATTTT
TRBV4-1	-	TRBJ2-7	-	CASSQDPTPGEQYF	TGCGCCAGCAGCCAAGACCCTACCCCAGGCGAGCAGTACTTC
TRBV28	-	TRBJ2-7	-	CASSFSVGSNGDEQYF	TGTGCCAGCAGTTTCTCGGTCGGGAGTAACGGGGACGAGCAGTACTTC
TRBV5-6	-	TRBJ2-2	-	CASSFRGPVGELFF	TGTGCCAGCAGCTTTCGAGGGCCAGTCGGGGAGCTGTTTTTT
TRBV10-3	-	TRBJ2-1	-	CAIRSDSENNEQFF	TGTGCCATCAGATCGGACTCGGAAAACAATGAGCAGTTCTTC
TRBV7-2	TRBD2	TRBJ2-7	-	CASSPGGLKTYEQYF	TGTGCCAGCAGCCCGGGGGGGCTCAAGACCTACGAGCAGTACTTC
TRBV7-7	TRBD1	TRBJ1-1	-	CASSHRDRNTEAFF	TGTGCTAGCAGCCACCGGGACAGGAACACTGAAGCTTTCTTT
TRBV7-9	TRBD2	TRBJ2-7	-	CASSPTSGREQYF	TGTGCCAGCAGCCCGACTAGCGGCCGTGAGCAGTACTTC
TRBV5-1	-	TRBJ1-1	few	CASSLRTITGIRGDIAEAFF	TGCGCCAGCAGCTTGCGGACCATAACAGGGATTCGGGGAGACATCGCTGAAGCTTTCTTT
TRBV28	-	TRBJ1-2	-	CASSPGMNYGYTF	TGTGCCAGCAGTCCCGGGATGAACTATGGCTACACCTTC
TRBV7-2	TRBD2	TRBJ2-3	-	CASSIHRGTSGSTDTQYF	TGTGCCAGCAGCATCCACAGGGGGACTAGCGGGAGCACAGATACGCAGTATTTT
TRBV28	-	TRBJ2-5	-	CASGAKRETQYF	TGTGCCAGCGGGGCCAAGAGAGAGACCCAGTACTTC
TRBV28	-	TRBJ2-3	-	CASSLYPQRTDTQYF	TGTGCCAGCAGTTTATACCCACAGCGCACAGATACGCAGTATTTT
TRBV6-1	TRBD1	TRBJ1-1	-	CASRAGTGGWTEAFF	TGTGCCAGCAGAGCCGGGACAGGGGGCTGGACTGAAGCTTTCTTT
TRBV9	TRBD2	TRBJ2-5	-	CASGRVLTDTQYF	TGTGCCAGCGGGAGGGTACTTACCGATACCCAGTACTTC
TRBV7-2	TRBD1	TRBJ1-2	-	CASSARQGDGYTF	TGTGCCAGCAGCGCGAGACAGGGTGATGGCTACACCTTC
TRBV6-5	-	TRBJ1-5	-	CASPGQPQHF	TGTGCCAGCCCAGGTCAGCCCCAGCATTTT
TRBV29-1	TRBD1	TRBJ2-4	-	CSVAGQGGVGAKNIQYF	TGCAGCGTTGCGGGACAGGGGGGGGTAGGAGCCAAAAACATTCAGTACTTC
TRBV7-3	-	TRBJ2-1	-	CASSLGGMDGNEQFF	TGTGCCAGCAGCTTAGGCGGGATGGATGGCAATGAGCAGTTCTTC
TRBV27	TRBD1	TRBJ1-1	-	CASSLFGTGALNTEAFF	TGTGCCAGCAGTTTATTTGGGACAGGGGCCTTGAACACTGAAGCTTTCTTT
TRBV21-1	-	TRBJ2-7	once	CASSPRKPGAEQYF	TGTGCCAGCAGCCCTCGAAAACCAGGGGCCGAGCAGTACTTC
TRBV5-6	TRBD1	TRBJ1-2	-	CASSLGETGGYGYTF	TGTGCCAGCAGCTTGGGAGAGACAGGGGGCTATGGCTACACCTTC
TRBV5-6	TRBD1	TRBJ2-2	-	CASSLGQGWTGELFF	TGTGCCAGCAGCTTGGGACAGGGGTGGACCGGGGAGCTGTTTTTT
TRBV30	TRBD1	TRBJ2-3	-	CAWSVRVGGIDTQYF	TGTGCCTGGAGTGTACGAGTAGGGGGCATAGATACGCAGTATTTT
TRBV5-1	-	TRBJ2-7	few	CASSYTGNYEQYF	TGCGCCAGCAGCTACACAGGGAATTACGAGCAGTACTTC
TRBV6-5	-	TRBJ1-3	-	CASSKRGLDGNTIYF	TGTGCCAGCAGCAAAAGAGGGCTGGATGGAAACACCATATATTTT